The 24 T cell receptor beta chains reported below all come from one sample, sequenced in a study of cytomegalovirus exposure and HLA in healthy donors (dated by TCRdb to 2016 to 2017). The library was made by the immunoSEQ multiplex PCR assay. The multiplex PCR relied on a mix of 60 forward primers for TCR Vbeta segments and 13 reverse primers for TCR Jbeta segments. The source is immuneACCESS, and TCRdb retained only in-frame sequences with V and J called. Part of the clones is not carried over; for the studies checked, unresolved V genes explain less than half of this, and the remainder is unexplained. The sample table holds some 130,000 clones, of which about four fifths were seen once. The biggest ten clones account for over 4% of the sample. Sequenced sample: PBMCs. The origin of the receptors is a man aged 25 to 45 in good health.

Here the CDR3 DNA reads TGTGCCTGTTCCGGGACAGGGGCCCCGGGGCCCCAGCATTTT. This gives the protein CACSGTGAPGPQHF. The J gene is TRBJ1-5, the V gene TRBV30, with 10 positions matching TRBD1. CDR1 GTSNPN and CDR2 SVGIG come from the germline V gene (reference sequence). With V trimmed by 6 bases and J by 9 bases, 11 bases remained unmatched. The CDR3 extends over 14 amino acids.

V and J are TRBV30 and TRBJ2-7; D is perhaps TRBD2 (6 bases). Germline CDR1 reads GTSNPN; CDR2 reads SVGIG (reference sequence). V dropped 8 bases and J dropped 1 base, with 9 bases sitting between them. The CDR3 consists of 11 residues. CDR3: CAARGSYEQYF. CDR3 nucleotide sequence: TGTGCCGCGCGGGGTTCCTACGAGCAGTACTTC.

The V gene is TRBV30, the J gene TRBJ1-5; 7 positions match TRBD1. Germline CDR1 GTSNPN, CDR2 SVGIG (reference sequence). Trimming at V came to 4 bases and at J to 1 base, leaving 10 bases not matched to a gene. The length of the CDR3 is 16 residues. In nucleotides, the CDR3 is TGTGCCTGGACCAAGAGGGGGCCCCTGAGCAATCAGCCCCAGCATTTT. This gives the protein CAWTKRGPLSNQPQHF. Based on the CDR3 plus reference TRBV30 and TRBJ1-5, the full variable domain is SQTIHQWPATLVQPVGSPLSLECTVEGTSNPNLYWYRQAAGRGLQLLFYSVGIGQISSEVPQNLSASRPQDRQFILSSKKLLLSDSGFYLCAWTKRGPLSNQPQHFGDGTRLSIL.

V usage is TRBV19 and J usage is TRBJ2-1; TRBD2 matches 12 bases. CDR1 LNHDA and CDR2 SQIVND come from the germline V gene (reference sequence). CDR3 length: 16 residues. J lost 5 bases, V lost 1 base, and 3 bases had no gene match. The CDR3 loop reads CASSIAGLAGHNEQFF. Here the CDR3 DNA reads TGTGCCAGTAGTATAGCTGGACTAGCGGGGCACAATGAGCAGTTCTTC.

The chain employs TRBV10-3 and TRBJ2-3, with TRBD2 matching over 8 bases. CDR1 is ENHRY and CDR2 is SYGVKD in the germline V gene. V shed 8 bases, J shed 1 base, and the junction held 5 bases outside the gene matches. The CDR3 runs to 14 residues. The CDR3 coding sequence is TGTGCCATCGGCAAACTAGCGGGCACAGATACGCAGTATTTT. Amino acid sequence: CAIGKLAGTDTQYF.

V is TRBV6-4 and J is TRBJ2-2; the D gene is possibly TRBD2 (7 bases). The germline V gene has CDR1 MRHNA and CDR2 SNTAGT. The CDR3 is 15 amino acids. Trimming stripped 7 bases from V and 7 bases from J, with 19 bases between. CDR3 protein: CASTNAAGEGGELFF. The CDR3 DNA reads as TGTGCCAGCACCAACGCGGCAGGGGAGGGCGGGGAGCTGTTTTTT.

V is TRBV27 and J is TRBJ2-7; TRBD1 matches at 9 bases. The CDR3 totals 16 residues. The germline V gene has CDR1 MNHEY and CDR2 SMNVEV (reference sequence). V gave up 1 base and J gave up 4 bases; unmatched junction bases: 8. DNA for the CDR3: TGTGCCAGCAGTTTATACCCGACAGGGGGGAGATACGAGCAGTACTTC. Protein product: CASSLYPTGGRYEQYF.

The rearrangement joins TRBV7-2 to TRBJ1-1; D is ambiguous. CDR3 length equals 12 residues. Per germline, CDR1 SGHTA and CDR2 FQGNSA. V gave up 5 bases and J gave up 7 bases, with 11 bases separating them. CDR3 sequence reads: CASSPSRVEAFF. As DNA, the CDR3 is TGTGCCAGCAGCCCCTCCCGGGTTGAAGCTTTCTTT.

J is TRBJ2-2 and V is TRBV7-7; unclear D gene. Trimming took 5 bases from V and 5 from J, leaving 9 bases between them. From germline, CDR1 is SSHAT and CDR2 FNYEAQ (reference sequence). This CDR3 spans 13 amino acids. CDR3 amino acids: CASSPERTGELFF. DNA of the CDR3: TGTGCCAGCAGCCCCGAGAGGACCGGGGAGCTGTTTTTT.

V is TRBV4-3 and J is TRBJ1-4; TRBD1 agrees at 7 bases. Trimming at V came to 0 bases and at J to 8 bases, leaving 12 bases not matched to a gene. CDR1 is LGHNA and CDR2 is YSLEER in the germline V gene. The CDR3 is 17 residues long. This CDR3 is CASSQDPATGRKEKLFF. In DNA, the CDR3 is TGCGCCAGCAGCCAAGATCCCGCGACAGGGCGGAAAGAAAAACTGTTTTTT.

V usage is TRBV5-4 and J usage is TRBJ2-2, with D perhaps matching TRBD1 (5 bases). V was shortened by 0 bases and J by 5 bases, with 11 bases between the two germline ends. CDR1 SGHNT and CDR2 YYREEE come from the germline V gene (reference sequence). The CDR3 runs to 15 residues. The CDR3 loop is CASSLAQGVTGELFF. DNA of the CDR3: TGTGCCAGCAGCTTGGCTCAGGGTGTGACCGGGGAGCTGTTTTTT. The complete variable domain, with remaining parts taken from reference TRBV5-4 and TRBJ2-2, reads ETGVTQSPTHLIKTRGQQVTLRCSSQSGHNTVSWYQQALGQGPQFIFQYYREEENGRGNFPPRFSGLQFPNYSSELNVNALELDDSALYLCASSLAQGVTGELFFGEGSRLTVL.

This clone has a single count. The chain recombines TRBV25-1 with TRBJ2-5; possible D gene TRBD2, 7 bases. CDR1 is MGHDK and CDR2 is SYGVNS in the germline V gene. The CDR3 covers 17 residues. Trimming removed 2 bases from V and 2 bases from J, with 18 bases in between. In DNA form, the CDR3 reads TGTGCCAGCAGTGAAGGGAGGGAAGGGGGGTGGCAAGAGACCCAGTACTTC. This translates into CASSEGREGGWQETQYF.

The chain uses TRBV4-3 and TRBJ2-7, with D possibly being TRBD2 (5 bases). V was shortened by 0 bases and J by 2 bases, with 11 bases between the two germline ends. Germline CDR1 and CDR2: LGHNA and YSLEER. The length of the CDR3 is 15 residues. CDR3 DNA sequence: TGCGCCAGCAGCCAAGAACGGGGAGCGACCTACGAGCAGTACTTC. Amino acids: CASSQERGATYEQYF.

CDR3 loop: CAIATGGRTEAFF. The CDR3 nucleotides are TGTGCCATCGCTACAGGGGGCCGCACTGAAGCTTTCTTT. The chain couples TRBV10-3 to TRBJ1-1, with TRBD1 matching 9 bases. J lost 4 bases, V lost 8 bases, and 5 bases had no gene match. CDR1 and CDR2 (germline): ENHRY, SYGVKD. The CDR3 contains 13 residues.

The gene calls are TRBV20-1 and TRBJ2-5; D unclear. V gave up 6 bases and J gave up 5 bases, with 10 bases separating them. CDR1 and CDR2 (germline): DFQATT, SNEGSKA (reference sequence). The CDR3 runs 11 residues. CDR3 in DNA: TGCAGTGCCCCTAGTGCGGAGACCCAGTACTTC. Residues: CSAPSAETQYF.

The chain combines TRBV7-7 with TRBJ2-3; perhaps TRBD2 as D (5 bases). This CDR3 region has 19 residues. CDR1 and CDR2 (germline): SSHAT, FNYEAQ (reference sequence). CDR3 loop: CATRNSPTLLERQSDTQYF. DNA for the CDR3: TGTGCTACCCGAAACTCCCCCACACTACTAGAACGGCAAAGCGATACGCAGTATTTT.

The sample holds a few counts of this clone. The rearrangement links TRBV7-2 to TRBJ1-5, with TRBD1 identical over 7 bases. The CDR3 is 14 amino acids. Germline V lookup: CDR1 SGHTA, CDR2 FQGNSA. V was clipped by 2 bases and J by 5 bases; unmatched bases: 3. The CDR3, as DNA: TGTGCCAGCAGCTTAAGGCAGGGGGATCAGCCCCAGCATTTT. Translation: CASSLRQGDQPQHF.

A remark on this clone: Distinct nucleotide sequences in the sample also encode this CDR3. The chain employs TRBV5-1 and TRBJ2-7; 7 positions match TRBD1. Trimming at V came to 4 bases and at J to 3 bases, leaving 7 bases not matched to a gene. CDR3 length: 14 amino acids. Germline lookup yields CDR1 SGHRS and CDR2 YFSETQ. CDR3 nucleotide sequence: TGCGCCAGCAGCACCCGGACAGGCATCTACGAGCAGTACTTC. Amino acid sequence: CASSTRTGIYEQYF.

V usage is TRBV5-1 and J usage is TRBJ1-5; the D is unclear. V was clipped by 0 bases and J by 4 bases, with 5 bases between them. This CDR3 contains 13 residues. Germline V gene sequence: CDR1 SGHRS, CDR2 YFSETQ. The DNA of the CDR3 is TGCGCCAGCAGCTTGGGGCCAAATCAGCCCCAGCATTTT. Its translation is CASSLGPNQPQHF. Based on the CDR3 plus reference TRBV5-1 and TRBJ1-5, the full variable domain is KAGVTQTPRYLIKTRGQQVTLSCSPISGHRSVSWYQQTPGQGLQFLFEYFSETQRNKGNFPGRFSGRQFSNSRSEMNVSTLELGDSALYLCASSLGPNQPQHFGDGTRLSIL.

The V call is TRBV20-1, the J call TRBJ2-5; possibly TRBD1 for D (6 bases). CDR3 length: 11 residues. CDR1 and CDR2 from the germline V gene are DFQATT and SNEGSKA (reference sequence). Trimming left V 8 bases short and J 5 bases short, with 12 bases between. Here the CDR3 DNA reads TGCAGTACGGACAGAAGGGAGACCCAGTACTTC. Its protein product is CSTDRRETQYF.

The CDR3 coding sequence is TGTGCCAGCAGCTCCATAGCGGGAGACAAAGAGACCCAGTACTTC. This codes for CASSSIAGDKETQYF. J is TRBJ2-5 and V is TRBV7-7; 9 bases are shared with TRBD2. V trimming: 4 bases; J trimming: 3 bases; junction bases outside the gene matches: 6. The germline CDR1 and CDR2 sequences are SSHAT and FNYEAQ (reference sequence). The CDR3 loop spans 15 amino acids.

A single count supports this clone. The chain uses TRBV9 and TRBJ2-3; TRBD2 matches 8 bases. The CDR3 spans 19 residues. The V segment lost 0 bases and the J segment 5 bases; nucleotides outside the gene matches: 17. CDR1 is SGDLS and CDR2 is YYNGEE in the germline V gene. Here the CDR3 reads CASSVGRGISGLGGDTQYF. CDR3 sequence (DNA): TGTGCCAGCAGCGTAGGCCGGGGGATCTCGGGACTAGGGGGAGATACGCAGTATTTT.

The rearrangement joins TRBV7-6 to TRBJ2-1; TRBD2 matches at 12 bases. Germline CDR1 SGHVS, CDR2 FNYEAQ. This CDR3 region has 15 residues. Trimming at V came to 5 bases and at J to 12 bases, leaving 11 bases not matched to a gene. CDR3 in DNA: TGTGCCAGCAGCCCGGGGGGACTAGCGGGCTATGGGCAGTTCTTC. This gives the protein CASSPGGLAGYGQFF.

With regard to this clone: This specimen includes other DNA sequences encoding the same CDR3. The rearrangement uses TRBV5-1 and TRBJ2-3, with 11 bases lining up with TRBD2. V was pared by 4 bases and J by 0 bases, with 1 base of the junction left unmatched. This CDR3 has 15 amino acids. CDR1 is SGHRS, CDR2 YFSETQ, per germline. CDR3 DNA sequence: TGCGCCAGCAGCCTAGCGGGAGGCAGCACAGATACGCAGTATTTT. Amino acid sequence: CASSLAGGSTDTQYF.